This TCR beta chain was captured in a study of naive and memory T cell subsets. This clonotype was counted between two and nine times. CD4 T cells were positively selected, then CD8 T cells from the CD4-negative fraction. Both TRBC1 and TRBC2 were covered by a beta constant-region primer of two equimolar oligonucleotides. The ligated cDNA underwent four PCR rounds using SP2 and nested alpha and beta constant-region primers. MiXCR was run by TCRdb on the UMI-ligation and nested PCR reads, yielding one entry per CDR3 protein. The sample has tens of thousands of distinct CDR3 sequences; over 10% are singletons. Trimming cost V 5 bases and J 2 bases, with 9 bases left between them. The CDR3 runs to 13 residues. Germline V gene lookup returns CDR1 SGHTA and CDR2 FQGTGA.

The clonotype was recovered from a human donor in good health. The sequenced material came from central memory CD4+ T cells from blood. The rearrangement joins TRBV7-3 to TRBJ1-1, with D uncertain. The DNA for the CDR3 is TGTGCCAGCAGCATACGCGAAAACACTGAAGCTTTCTTT. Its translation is CASSIRENTEAFF.